The 21 T cell receptor beta chains below all came from one sample that was sequenced in a study of blood T cells in healthy people across ages. A J-beta primer mix and a sample-barcoded 5' primer were used in a second PCR of roughly 7 to 12 cycles. TCRdb reanalysed the 5' RACE reads using MiXCR and keeps one entry per CDR3 protein. The sample lists some 550,000 distinct CDR3 sequences; around 50% were seen once. The sample taken for sequencing was blood. Receptor source: a man older than 75 in good health.

This chain uses TRBV12-3 or TRBV12-4 with TRBJ2-7, with 9 bases matching TRBD1. V lost 7 bases and J lost 9; bases outside the gene matches: 16. CDR3 length equals 15 residues. The CDR3 nucleotides are TGTGCCAGCACCTCCCGGACAGGGGTCTACGAACGGCAGTACTTC. This gives the protein CASTSRTGVYERQYF.

The rearrangement joins TRBV9 to TRBJ1-6; TRBD1 might be the D (5 bases). Trimming cost V 0 bases and J 6 bases, with 10 bases left between them. The CDR3 loop spans 15 amino acids. From germline, CDR1 is SGDLS and CDR2 YYNGEE. CDR3 DNA sequence: TGTGCCAGCAGCGTAGAGCGACAGCCTAATTCACCCCTCCACTTT. Translating gives CASSVERQPNSPLHF.

The gene calls are TRBV30 and TRBJ1-1, with D possibly being TRBD1 (6 bases). Germline CDR1 reads GTSNPN; CDR2 reads SVGIG (reference sequence). The CDR3 is made up of 14 amino acids. Trimming cost V 0 bases and J 4 bases, with 12 bases left between them. The CDR3 nucleotides read TGTGCCTGGAGTGTAGGAGGGGGTCCCACTGAAGCTTTCTTT. Amino acid sequence: CAWSVGGGPTEAFF.

The chain couples TRBV12-3 or TRBV12-4 to TRBJ1-2; 7 bases agree with TRBD1. The trim removed 3 bases at V and 5 bases at J, leaving 6 bases unmatched. This CDR3 has 14 residues. The CDR3: CASSFPDRVYGYTF. In DNA, the CDR3 is TGTGCCAGCAGTTTCCCAGACAGGGTATATGGCTACACCTTC.

The sample holds a few counts of this clonotype. The CDR3 sequence is CASSLDGLVTDTQYF. CDR3 in DNA: TGTGCCAGCAGCTTAGACGGGCTGGTCACAGATACGCAGTATTTT. The J gene is TRBJ2-3, the V gene TRBV11-1; D remains ambiguous. Trimming took off 1 base at V and 2 bases at J, with 10 bases between the two ends. Germline CDR1 reads SGHAT; CDR2 reads FQDESV (reference sequence). The CDR3 length is 15 residues.

This clonotype was seen a few times. This chain connects TRBV20-1 to TRBJ2-7; 7 bases are shared with TRBD2. V trimming: 0 bases; J trimming: 0 bases; junction bases outside the gene matches: 5. The V gene's germline CDR1 is DFQATT and CDR2 SNEGSKA (reference sequence). The CDR3 has 15 amino acids. The CDR3: CSAREAGRASYEQYF. CDR3 nucleotides: TGCAGTGCTAGAGAAGCGGGGCGGGCCTCCTACGAGCAGTACTTC.

The chain couples TRBV7-2 to TRBJ2-1, with a weak D call TRBD2 (6 bases). Germline V gene data show CDR1 as SGHTA and CDR2 as FQGNSA. CDR3 size: 16 residues. The V gene lost 5 bases and the J gene lost 4 bases, with 18 bases spanning the gap. The CDR3 here is CASSIRPRAGYNEQFF. CDR3 nucleotide sequence: TGTGCCAGCAGCATACGACCCAGGGCGGGATACAATGAGCAGTTCTTC.

This chain uses TRBV20-1 with TRBJ1-2; D might be TRBD1 (6 bases). The ends were cut back, 6 bases at V and 6 bases at J, with 23 bases in the middle. The CDR3 contains 15 residues. Germline V gene data show CDR1 as DFQATT and CDR2 as SNEGSKA (reference sequence). CDR3 amino acids: CSAFRPGAGLDGYTF. DNA of the CDR3: TGCAGTGCCTTTCGACCGGGGGCCGGACTGGATGGCTACACCTTC.

This clonotype came up a few times. This chain connects TRBV12-3 or TRBV12-4 to TRBJ2-7; D gene unclear. The V end was cut by 8 bases, the J end by 7 bases, with 12 bases between. The length of the CDR3 is 11 residues. In DNA form, the CDR3 reads TGTGCCAGCGCCGCGGCGCAGGAGCAGTACTTC. It codes for CASAAAQEQYF.

This clonotype has a single count. This chain links TRBV7-2 with TRBJ2-7; 9 positions agree with TRBD2. The CDR3 is made up of 15 amino acids. The ends lost 4 bases at V and 6 bases at J; junction bases unmatched: 10. CDR1 is SGHTA and CDR2 is FQGNSA in the germline V gene. The CDR3 loop is CASSWTGTSPSEQYF. For the CDR3, the DNA is TGTGCCAGCAGCTGGACCGGGACTAGCCCGAGCGAGCAGTACTTC.

This clonotype was recorded many times. The gene calls are TRBV7-9 and TRBJ2-7, with 8 positions matching TRBD2. The V segment lost 5 bases and the J segment 3 bases; nucleotides outside the gene matches: 6. Per germline, CDR1 SEHNR and CDR2 FQNEAQ (reference sequence). CDR3 length equals 14 residues. The CDR3 reads CASSGTRGVYEQYF. DNA of the CDR3: TGTGCCAGCAGCGGGACTAGAGGTGTCTACGAGCAGTACTTC.

The chain carries TRBV25-1 and TRBJ2-1; the match to TRBD1 covers 7 bases. The CDR3 extends over 15 amino acids. The J segment lost 7 bases and the V segment lost 3 bases, leaving 9 bases of the junction unmatched. Germline CDR1 MGHDK, CDR2 SYGVNS. The CDR3 loop is CASSESDRFRNEQFF. The CDR3 DNA follows: TGTGCCAGCAGTGAGTCGGACAGGTTTAGGAATGAGCAGTTCTTC.

This chain joins TRBV9 and TRBJ2-3; D might be TRBD1 or TRBD2, each matching 5 bases. The CDR3 is 17 residues long. Deletions cut 5 bases from V and 0 bases from J, with 19 bases between. Germline V gene sequence: CDR1 SGDLS, CDR2 YYNGEE. The CDR3 here is CASSGLGTLESTDTQYF. The DNA of the CDR3 is TGTGCCAGCAGTGGTCTTGGGACCCTAGAAAGCACAGATACGCAGTATTTT.

This chain links TRBV11-3 with TRBJ2-1; 11 positions agree with TRBD2. The V gene's germline CDR1 is SGHNT and CDR2 YENEEA. J gave up 10 bases and V 6 bases, and 11 bases lay outside the gene matches. The CDR3 sequence is 15 residues long. DNA for the CDR3: TGTGCCAGCAGTCAACTAGCGGGGGACTTCTACGAGCAGTTCTTC. This codes for CASSQLAGDFYEQFF.

This chain links TRBV6-1 with TRBJ1-2; no clear D gene. This CDR3 has 12 residues. V lost 6 bases to trimming and J lost 5 bases, with 10 bases between them. Germline V gives CDR1 MNHNS, CDR2 SASEGT. The CDR3 region has the DNA TGTGCCAGCAGACCCGAGACTTATGGCTACACCTTC. It codes for CASRPETYGYTF.

The chain is built from TRBV7-9 and TRBJ2-1; weak D call: TRBD1 (5 bases). The CDR3 extends over 15 amino acids. Per the germline V gene, CDR1 is SEHNR and CDR2 is FQNEAQ (reference sequence). The germline V and J ends were trimmed by 2 bases and 8 bases, with 16 bases remaining between them. The chain's CDR3 is CASSLLGLRGDEQFF. DNA of the CDR3: TGTGCCAGCAGCTTACTCGGGCTTAGGGGCGATGAGCAGTTCTTC.

The rearrangement joins TRBV3-1 to TRBJ2-1; TRBD1 agrees at 8 bases. The V gene's germline CDR1 is LGHDT and CDR2 YNNKEL (reference sequence). The CDR3 totals 14 residues. J gave up 5 bases and V 7 bases, and 7 bases lay outside the gene matches. CDR3 sequence: CASTLGQVHNEQFF. CDR3 DNA: TGTGCCAGCACCCTGGGACAGGTCCACAATGAGCAGTTCTTC.

In the case of this clonotype: Compared with germline, one end of the junction differs, possibly owing to a read error. This chain connects TRBV5-1 to TRBJ2-1; 8 nucleotides line up with TRBD2. CDR1 is SGHRS and CDR2 is YFSETQ in the germline V gene. The CDR3 covers 16 residues. The CDR3 nucleotides read TGCGCCAGCAGCTTCCTAAGCGCGGGAGGCTACAATGAGCGGTTCTTC. It specifies CASSFLSAGGYNERFF.

This sequence joins TRBV12-3 or TRBV12-4 and TRBJ2-7; D unclear. There are 13 residues in the CDR3. Trimming shortened V by 5 bases and J by 7 bases, and 15 bases separated the two germline ends. The CDR3 region is CASSDWRRNEQYF. In DNA, the CDR3 is TGTGCCAGCAGTGACTGGCGTCGGAATGAGCAGTACTTC.

The chain recombines TRBV29-1 with TRBJ1-1; D not resolved. The V and J ends lost 6 bases and 2 bases respectively, with 13 bases between them. The germline CDR1 and CDR2 sequences are SQVTM and ANQGSEA. There are 13 residues in the CDR3. CDR3 DNA sequence: TGCAGCGTCCAACCCACCTCAAACACTGAAGCTTTCTTT. This codes for CSVQPTSNTEAFF.

V gene TRBV29-1 combines with J gene TRBJ2-7, with D hard to call. The CDR3 covers 11 residues. The ends were cut back, 6 bases at V and 9 bases at J, with 15 bases in the middle. CDR1 and CDR2 from the germline V gene are SQVTM and ANQGSEA. The CDR3 coding sequence is TGCAGCGTGCTTTCCACGGTAGCGCAGTACTTC. It is translated as CSVLSTVAQYF.